Listed below are T cell receptor beta chains from one sample, sequenced in a study of beta chain features in type 1 diabetes. Clones were sequenced by immunoSEQ multiplex PCR, and TCRdb holds only the in-frame ones, with some missing. The sample holds a few hundred thousand clones, 13% seen once. The sequenced sample consisted of naive CD4+ T cells from blood. The receptors originated from a woman aged 18-35 years with type 1 diabetes. Both conserved end residues are part of each CDR3. Fields, in order: D gene, clone size, V gene, J gene, CDR3 DNA, CDR3 protein. D genes are given only for firm matches. Clone size appears in some rows only: once, few, many, or a class for an expanded clone.

TRBD1	NA	TRBV4-3	TRBJ1-2	TGCGCCAGCAGCCAGACACAGGGGGCCTTTGGCTACACCTTC	CASSQTQGAFGYTF
NA	few	TRBV4-3	TRBJ1-1	TGCGCCAGCAGCCCAAGTAGGAGGGGCTGGGGGAACACTGAAGCTTTCTTT	CASSPSRRGWGNTEAFF
TRBD2	NA	TRBV7-2	TRBJ2-3	TGTGCCAGCAGCTTAGCGGGTAGCGGGGGGGGTGCAGATACGCAGTATTTT	CASSLAGSGGGADTQYF
NA	few	TRBV6-5	TRBJ1-1	TGTGCCATCACCTCCACTGGGGGAGGTGAAGCTTTCTTT	CAITSTGGGEAFF
NA	NA	TRBV5-1	TRBJ2-3	TGCGCCAGCAGCTTGCAGGCTTTCTCCACAGATACGCAGTATTTT	CASSLQAFSTDTQYF
NA	NA	TRBV27	TRBJ2-1	TGTGCCAGCAAGAGCGCGGGCAATGAGCAGTTCTTC	CASKSAGNEQFF
NA	NA	TRBV7-9	TRBJ2-6	TGTGCCAGCAGCATACTAGCTCCCTCTGGGGCCAACGTCCTGACTTTC	CASSILAPSGANVLTF
NA	few	TRBV6-1	TRBJ1-1	TGTGCCAGCAGTGTCCAGGGGTACACTGAAGCTTTCTTT	CASSVQGYTEAFF
NA	few	TRBV30	TRBJ2-5	TGTGCCTGGAGCGGACTGGGGAGGGAGACCCAGTACTTC	CAWSGLGRETQYF
NA	NA	TRBV7-2	TRBJ1-5	TGTGCCAGCAGCCCAGCGGTACAGACATATAGCAATCAGCCCCAGCATTTT	CASSPAVQTYSNQPQHF
NA	NA	TRBV19	TRBJ1-2	TGTGCCAGTCGAAAGGAGGGCCCCTATGGCTACACCTTC	CASRKEGPYGYTF
TRBD1	NA	TRBV7-9	TRBJ2-7	TGTGCCAGCAGCTTAGACGGGACAGGCCGCGAGCAGTACTTC	CASSLDGTGREQYF
TRBD2	NA	TRBV9	TRBJ2-1	TGTGCCAGCAGCGTAGGGGGGACTAGCAGGGGTGAGCAGTTCTTC	CASSVGGTSRGEQFF
NA	NA	TRBV5-4	TRBJ2-2	TGTGCCAGCAGCTTGCCCTTCGGGCAGGAGGGAGGCGGGGAGCTGTTTTTT	CASSLPFGQEGGGELFF
TRBD2	NA	TRBV9	TRBJ2-4	TGTGCCAGCAGCGTTAGCGGGAGCGAAAACATTCAGTACTTC	CASSVSGSENIQYF
NA	NA	TRBV6-1	TRBJ2-3	TGTGCCAGCGGACAGACAGATACGCAGTATTTT	CASGQTDTQYF
TRBD2	NA	TRBV9	TRBJ2-1	TGTGCCAGCAGCGTAGGGAGCGGGGGGATCAATGAGCAGTTCTTC	CASSVGSGGINEQFF
TRBD1	NA	TRBV30	TRBJ2-1	TGTGCCTGGAGTGTAAGGACAGGACAGTTCTTC	CAWSVRTGQFF
TRBD1	few	TRBV7-2	TRBJ2-5	TGTGCCAGCAGCCTAGGACAGGGGTACGAGACCCAGTACTTC	CASSLGQGYETQYF
NA	NA	TRBV30	TRBJ2-3	TGTGCCTGGAGTGTACGCTCCGGCAGGGATACGCAGTATTTT	CAWSVRSGRDTQYF
NA	few	TRBV27	TRBJ2-7	TGTGCCAGCAGTTTAGTTAGCGGTTACGAGCAGTACTTC	CASSLVSGYEQYF
NA	NA	TRBV29-1	TRBJ2-5	TGCAGCGTTGAATCCGGGAGAAAGGAGACCCAGTACTTC	CSVESGRKETQYF
NA	few	TRBV19	TRBJ1-2	TGTGCCAGTAGTACTAAGACGGGTAACTATGGCTACACCTTC	CASSTKTGNYGYTF